The rows below give T cell receptor beta chains drawn from one sample of a study of CD8 T cell repertoires and HIV-1 epitope variants. No antigen is known for these receptors. Generated by immunoSEQ multiplex PCR, the TCRdb table keeps only in-frame clones and is missing some. Of 4,000 to 6,000 clones listed, approximately 71% were seen once; the top ten hold roughly 44%. Sequenced sample: cultured CD8+ T cells derived from PBMCs. Receptors were obtained from a male donor with HIV. Both conserved end residues are part of each CDR3. A D gene is named only where the DNA matches it firmly. Not every row has a clone size; where given, it reads once, few, many or a size class.

d_call	clone_size	v_call	j_call	cdr3_nt	cdr3_aa
-	-	TRBV28	TRBJ2-3	TGTGCCAGCAGTTTTGGCGGTGCTAGCACAGATACGCAGTATTTT	CASSFGGASTDTQYF
TRBD1	few	TRBV28	TRBJ2-1	TGTGCCAGCAGTGCCGGACAGGCTTACAATGAGCAGTTCTTC	CASSAGQAYNEQFF
TRBD2	-	TRBV10-2	TRBJ2-2	TGCGCCAGCATGACAGCGGGAGGGGCCACCGGGGAGCTGTTTTTT	CASMTAGGATGELFF
-	-	TRBV7-8	TRBJ2-5	TGTGCCAGCAGCCTATACAACCGTGGGCCCCAAGAGACCCAGTACTTC	CASSLYNRGPQETQYF
-	few	TRBV4-1	TRBJ1-3	TGCGCCAGCAGCCAGGGGCAGGCTTGCTATTTT	CASSQGQACYF
-	-	TRBV6-5	TRBJ1-4	TGTGCCAGCACCCATCGGGGCGCGGCTAATGAAAAACTGTTTTTT	CASTHRGAANEKLFF
-	large	TRBV7-9	TRBJ2-7	TGTGCCAGCAGCTTACGAGCGGGCGAGCAGTACTTC	CASSLRAGEQYF
TRBD1	-	TRBV28	TRBJ1-2	TGTGCCAGCAGTGCCGACCCGGGACAGAAGGACACCTTC	CASSADPGQKDTF
-	-	TRBV7-2	TRBJ2-2	TGTGCCAGCAGCTTTAGAAGGACCGGGGAGCTGTTTTTT	CASSFRRTGELFF
-	-	TRBV5-4	TRBJ2-1	TGTGCCAGCAGCTTAAGTCAACAGCCCCTGCACGATGAGCAGTTCTTC	CASSLSQQPLHDEQFF
-	-	TRBV5-1	TRBJ2-7	TGCGCCAGCAGCTCCCTCGGTGACAGTTTTGCGGAGCAGTACTTC	CASSSLGDSFAEQYF
TRBD1	few	TRBV11-1	TRBJ2-7	TGTGCCAGCAGCTTACAGGGGGCCTACGAGCAGTACTTC	CASSLQGAYEQYF
TRBD1	once	TRBV5-6	TRBJ1-1	TGTGCCAGCAGTTCCCCCGGGACAGGGGTGATTTCCACTGAAGCTTTCTTT	CASSSPGTGVISTEAFF
TRBD2	-	TRBV9	TRBJ2-1	TGTGCCAGCAGCGTAGAGGGCGGGAGGAGGGGTGAGCAGTTCTTC	CASSVEGGRRGEQFF
-	-	TRBV6-6	TRBJ2-4	TGTGCCAGCAGTTCCCCCGATAGGGCCAAAAACATTCAGTACTTC	CASSSPDRAKNIQYF
-	-	TRBV14	TRBJ2-3	TGTGCCAGCAGCGAATGGGGCACAGATACGCAGTATTTT	CASSEWGTDTQYF
-	-	TRBV9	TRBJ1-4	TGTGCCAGCAGCGTAGAACCCCTCGGGGGGGCGAGGGAAAAACTGTTTTTT	CASSVEPLGGAREKLFF
-	few	TRBV18	TRBJ2-1	TGTGCCAGCTCACTTGGGGAGTCCAATGAGCAGTTCTTC	CASSLGESNEQFF
TRBD2	once	TRBV13	TRBJ2-3	TGTGCCAGCAGCTCTAGCGGGAGTCCCACAGATACGCAGTATTTT	CASSSSGSPTDTQYF
TRBD1	-	TRBV30	TRBJ1-6	TGTGCCTGGAGAGACAGGGGGGTCTCACCCCTCCACTTT	CAWRDRGVSPLHF
TRBD1	few	TRBV10-1	TRBJ2-7	TGCGCCAGCAGTTTGGGACAGGCGGGGGAGCAGTACTTC	CASSLGQAGEQYF
TRBD2	once	TRBV5-4	TRBJ2-7	TGTGCCAGCAGCGCGAATACCGGGACTAGCGCCTACTACGAGCAGTACTTC	CASSANTGTSAYYEQYF
TRBD2	-	TRBV5-1	TRBJ2-1	TGCGCCAGCAGCTTGGGTGATAGCGGGGGGGCCTCCAATGAGCAGTTCTTC	CASSLGDSGGASNEQFF
TRBD1	few	TRBV29-1	TRBJ2-7	TGCAGCGGGCTGGGACAGTTCTACGAGCAGTACTTC	CSGLGQFYEQYF
TRBD2	-	TRBV5-1	TRBJ2-5	TGCGCCAGCAGCTTGGAGACGGGGGGATTATCCCGGGGGTTTGTGGCCCAGTACTTC	CASSLETGGLSRGFVAQYF
-	-	TRBV5-6	TRBJ2-7	TGTGCCAGCAGCTTACGAGCGGGCGAGCAGTACTTC	CASSLRAGEQYF
-	-	TRBV28	TRBJ1-1	TGTGCCAGCAGTTTATCGCTCGACAGGATCAACCTGGAGGACACTGAAGCTTTCTTT	CASSLSLDRINLEDTEAFF
-	-	TRBV19	TRBJ2-2	TGTGCCAGTAGTATAGATCTTCGTGGGAACACCGGGGAGCTGTTTTTT	CASSIDLRGNTGELFF
TRBD2	-	TRBV30	TRBJ2-1	TGTGCCTGGAGTGCGCTAGCGGGGAATGAGCAGTTCTTC	CAWSALAGNEQFF
-	-	TRBV4-2	TRBJ1-2	TGTGCCAGCAGCCAAGAAGAGGACAGCTATGGCTACACCTTC	CASSQEEDSYGYTF
-	-	TRBV15	TRBJ2-1	TGTGCCACCAGCACGTGGGGGGAAGGCCAACGAGGCAATGAGCAGTTCTTC	CATSTWGEGQRGNEQFF
-	-	TRBV28	TRBJ1-1	TGTGCCACCACAGGGAACACTGAAGCTTTCTTT	CATTGNTEAFF
-	-	TRBV7-6	TRBJ2-3	TGTGCCAGCAGCTTAGGGATGCGAGATACGCAGTATTTT	CASSLGMRDTQYF
TRBD1	-	TRBV6-5	TRBJ1-2	TGTGCCAGCATTACACAGGGGGCTTCCGGGGGCTACACCTTC	CASITQGASGGYTF
-	-	TRBV9	TRBJ1-3	TGTGCCAGCAGCGTCCAGGGTCTCTGGGCTGGAAACACCATATATTTT	CASSVQGLWAGNTIYF
-	-	TRBV19	TRBJ2-2	TGTGCCAGTGGGTGGGGGTACACCGGGGAGCTGTTTTTT	CASGWGYTGELFF
-	medium-sized	TRBV7-9	TRBJ2-2	TGTGCCAGCAGCCTTCAGGACGGGGAGCTGTTTTTT	CASSLQDGELFF
-	-	TRBV5-4	TRBJ2-7	TGTGCCAGCAGTTTGCAGGGTTCAGACTACGAGCAGTACTTC	CASSLQGSDYEQYF
TRBD2	-	TRBV5-5	TRBJ2-5	TGTGCCAGCAGCCAAGCTGGACTAGCACAGACCCAGTACTTC	CASSQAGLAQTQYF